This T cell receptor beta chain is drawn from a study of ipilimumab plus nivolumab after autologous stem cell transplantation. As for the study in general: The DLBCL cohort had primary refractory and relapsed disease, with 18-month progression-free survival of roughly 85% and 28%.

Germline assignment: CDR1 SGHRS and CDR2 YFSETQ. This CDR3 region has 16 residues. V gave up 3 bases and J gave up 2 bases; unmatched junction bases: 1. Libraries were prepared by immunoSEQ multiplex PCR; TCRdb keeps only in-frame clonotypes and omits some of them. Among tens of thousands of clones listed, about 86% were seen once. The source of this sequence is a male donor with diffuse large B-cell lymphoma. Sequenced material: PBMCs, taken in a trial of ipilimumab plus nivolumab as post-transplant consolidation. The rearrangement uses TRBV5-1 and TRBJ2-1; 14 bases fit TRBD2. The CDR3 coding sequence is TGCGCCAGCAGCTGGGGACTAGCGGGGGCCTACAATGAGCAGTTCTTC. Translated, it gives CASSWGLAGAYNEQFF.